Each of the 10 T cell receptor beta chains below was sequenced from the same sample in a study of T cell responses to AZD1222 COVID-19 vaccine. TCRdb's copy holds only in-frame clones and misses some; the assay was immunoSEQ multiplex PCR. The table has roughly 97,000 clones, 89% seen once. The sequencing used peripheral blood, collected on day 0 of AZD1222 vaccination. Receptors were obtained from an adult in good health.

The chain has TRBV15 and TRBJ2-3, with D possibly being TRBD2 (6 bases). Deletions cut 0 bases from V and 4 bases from J, with 8 bases between. CDR1 is LNHNV, CDR2 YYDKDF, per germline (reference sequence). The CDR3 is 14 residues long. CDR3 amino acids: CATSRDRGSDTQYF. The CDR3 DNA sequence: TGTGCCACCAGCAGAGATCGGGGGTCAGATACGCAGTATTTT.

The chain couples TRBV20-1 to TRBJ1-1; 7 nucleotides agree with TRBD1. CDR3 length equals 18 residues. V lost 3 bases, J lost 0 bases, and 16 bases stayed unmatched. The germline CDR1 and CDR2 sequences are DFQATT and SNEGSKA (reference sequence). CDR3 protein: CSASEWGRRDRLNTEAFF. CDR3 nucleotide sequence: TGCAGTGCTAGTGAGTGGGGTAGGAGGGACAGATTGAACACTGAAGCTTTCTTT.

The rearrangement uses TRBV12-3 or TRBV12-4 and TRBJ2-7; 7 bases are shared with TRBD2. V was clipped by 4 bases and J by 4 bases; unmatched bases: 1. CDR3 length equals 12 residues. CDR3 amino acids: CASSWEGYEQYF. For the CDR3, the DNA is TGTGCCAGCAGTTGGGAGGGTTACGAGCAGTACTTC.

The rearrangement uses TRBV11-2 and TRBJ2-2, with 8 nucleotides matching TRBD2. CDR3 length: 16 residues. The germline gives CDR1 SGHAT, CDR2 FQNNGV. J was trimmed by 5 bases and V by 1 base; bases with no gene match: 6. CDR3 region: CASSLVSAGGTGELFF. The CDR3 coding sequence is TGTGCCAGCAGCTTAGTTTCGGCGGGAGGAACCGGGGAGCTGTTTTTT.

This chain uses TRBV7-9 with TRBJ2-1; D is possibly TRBD1 or TRBD2 (5 bases each). CDR1 SEHNR and CDR2 FQNEAQ come from the germline V gene (reference sequence). The CDR3 runs 13 residues. Trimming shortened V by 4 bases and J by 5 bases, and 9 bases separated the two germline ends. CDR3 in DNA: TGTGCCAGCAGCTCCGTGGGGGACAATGAGCAGTTCTTC. It translates to CASSSVGDNEQFF.

This clone has just one count. CDR3 loop: CASSFNLNTEAFF. CDR3 nucleotides: TGTGCCAGCAGCTTTAACCTGAACACTGAAGCTTTCTTT. The chain joins TRBV5-4 to TRBJ1-1, with D uncertain. Germline-derived CDR1 and CDR2 are SGHNT and YYREEE (reference sequence). The CDR3 has 13 amino acids. The germline V and J ends were trimmed by 2 bases and 0 bases, with 5 bases remaining between them.

V and J are TRBV12-5 and TRBJ2-2; D possibly uses TRBD1 or TRBD2 (5 bases each). The V end was cut by 1 base, the J end by 2 bases, with 14 bases between. From germline, CDR1 is LGHNT and CDR2 FRNRAP. The CDR3 has 17 amino acids. The CDR3 reads CASGLGAGSVNTGELFF. The CDR3 region has the DNA TGTGCTAGTGGTTTGGGGGCAGGGAGCGTAAACACCGGGGAGCTGTTTTTT. Supplemented by reference TRBV12-5 and TRBJ2-2, the full variable domain reads DARVTQTPRHKVTEMGQEVTMRCQPILGHNTVFWYRQTMMQGLELLAYFRNRAPLDDSGMPKDRFSAEMPDATLATLKIQPSEPRDSAVYFCASGLGAGSVNTGELFFGEGSRLTVL.

CDR3 DNA sequence: TGTGCCAGCAGTTTATCGTCCCCCCCAGGGTTCTACGAGCAGTACTTC. This gives the protein CASSLSSPPGFYEQYF. The chain has TRBV27 and TRBJ2-7, with D possibly matching TRBD1 (5 bases). The CDR3 has 16 residues. CDR1 MNHEY and CDR2 SMNVEV come from the germline V gene (reference sequence). The V end lost 0 bases, the J end lost 3 bases, and 15 bases lay between the germline ends.

The chain joins TRBV5-1 to TRBJ2-1, with no clear D. Germline-derived CDR1 and CDR2 are SGHRS and YFSETQ. The CDR3 has 13 residues. The ends were cut back, 0 bases at V and 6 bases at J, with 7 bases in the middle. In nucleotides, the CDR3 is TGCGCCAGCAGCTTGGCCCCTACCAATGAGCAGTTCTTC. Its translation: CASSLAPTNEQFF.

The chain joins TRBV11-3 to TRBJ2-3; perhaps D is TRBD1 or TRBD2 (5 bases each). The CDR3 length is 13 residues. Trimming left V 9 bases short and J 7 bases short, with 17 bases between. Germline V gene sequence: CDR1 SGHNT, CDR2 YENEEA. As DNA, the CDR3 is TGTGCCAGGTGGTGGACACCGGGATATACGCAGTATTTT. It translates to CARWWTPGYTQYF.